Many counts were recorded for the clone carrying this T cell receptor beta chain. Its antigen is as yet unknown. Sample time point: newly diagnosed GD, antithyroid drugs for less than 3 months. After RNA was extracted from PBMCs, the TCR library was made from it. V lost 0 bases, J lost 2 bases, and 3 bases stayed unmatched. This CDR3 is built from 16 residues. Germline lookup yields CDR1 MNHEY and CDR2 SVGEGT. Arm-PCR of CDR3 regions with iRepertoire HTBI primers generated TCR beta libraries. One entry per CDR3 protein results from TCRdb running MiXCR on the multiplex PCR reads. This sample has 420,000 or so distinct CDR3 sequences, with approximately 16% found just once. This sample is drawn from a study of regulatory T cells in long-lasting Graves disease. Study-wide background: New Graves' disease cases had less than 3 months of antithyroid drugs. Overall study results and limits: Shared public clonotypes totalled about 2,600 in persistent patients, compared with some 920 in new patients.

This same sample was also taken into another study, of T cells in Graves' hyperthyroidism and ophthalmopathy.

This TCR came from a woman aged 18 to 35 with Graves disease. This specimen was peripheral blood mononuclear cells (PBMCs), taken at new diagnosis, from a patient treated with antithyroid drugs. The rearrangement joins TRBV6-2 or TRBV6-3 to TRBJ2-3, with TRBD2 matching over 9 bases. The CDR3 DNA is TGTGCCAGCAGTTACTCTAGCGGGAGCCCCACAGATACGCAGTATTTT. Protein: CASSYSSGSPTDTQYF.